This entry lists 7 T cell receptor beta chains sequenced from one sample in a study of monozygotic twins with cystic fibrosis. Profiled with immunoSEQ multiplex PCR; TCRdb holds only in-frame clones, not every one. The data contain around 9,100 clones, 98% to 99% of them singletons. The sample comprised blood. The receptor set was obtained from a girl aged 2-10 years with cystic fibrosis.

This chain joins TRBV15 and TRBJ2-5, with D maybe TRBD2 (5 bases). Germline-derived CDR1 and CDR2 are LNHNV and YYDKDF (reference sequence). Trimming shortened V by 5 bases and J by 2 bases, and 9 bases separated the two germline ends. This CDR3 region has 13 residues. Here the CDR3 DNA reads TGTGCCACCAGCGTCCGACTACAAGAGACCCAGTACTTC. Protein product: CATSVRLQETQYF.

The count of this clone is one. The genes are TRBV30 and TRBJ1-4; D not resolved. This CDR3 contains 12 residues. V lost 0 bases, J lost 10 bases, and 9 bases lay in between. Germline V gene data show CDR1 as GTSNPN and CDR2 as SVGIG (reference sequence). The CDR3: CAWSVPRGKLFF. The CDR3, as DNA: TGTGCCTGGAGTGTACCGCGGGGAAAACTGTTTTTT.

The chain joins TRBV4-2 to TRBJ1-2; 7 bases agree with TRBD1. Germline trimming cut 7 bases from V and 4 bases from J; bases unmatched to any gene: 18. This CDR3 is built from 17 residues. Germline-derived CDR1 and CDR2 are LGHNA and YNFKEQ. The CDR3 spells CASTHRRATGTLYGYTF. CDR3 in DNA: TGTGCCAGCACCCACCGGCGTGCGACAGGGACTCTCTATGGCTACACCTTC.

The V and J genes are TRBV5-5 and TRBJ1-2; D uncertain. Trimming pared 5 bases from V and 2 bases from J, leaving 10 bases between. Germline CDR1 reads SGHKS; CDR2 reads YYEKEE (reference sequence). This CDR3 spans 13 amino acids. The CDR3 nucleotides read TGTGCCAGCAGGGCCTCACTGAACTATGGCTACACCTTC. Its protein product is CASRASLNYGYTF.

This clone appeared once. This sequence joins TRBV29-1 and TRBJ2-1, with 7 bases that match TRBD1. V lost 1 base, J lost 4 bases, and 4 bases stayed unmatched. This CDR3 is 14 amino acids long. CDR1 is SQVTM and CDR2 is ANQGSEA in the germline V gene. The CDR3 nucleotides read TGCAGCGTTGAAGGACAGGGAAGGTACAATGAGCAGTTCTTC. Its protein is CSVEGQGRYNEQFF.

This clone was seen a single time. The chain is built from TRBV30 and TRBJ1-5, with D maybe TRBD1 (5 bases). V lost 1 base to trimming and J lost 6 bases, with 10 bases between them. CDR1 is GTSNPN, CDR2 SVGIG, per germline (reference sequence). This CDR3 comprises 13 residues. CDR3 nucleotide sequence: TGTGCCTGGAGTGCAGGGAGGCTTCAGCCCCAGCATTTT. Encoded protein: CAWSAGRLQPQHF.

The chain couples TRBV6-5 to TRBJ2-7; 12 bases map to TRBD2. Germline V gives CDR1 MNHEY, CDR2 SVGAGI. The CDR3 extends over 14 amino acids. With 5 bases clipped from V and 6 bases from J, the junction kept 5 bases outside the gene matches. The CDR3 loop reads CASSRLAGAGEQYF. The CDR3 nucleotides are TGTGCCAGCAGTCGACTAGCGGGAGCTGGCGAGCAGTACTTC.